Listed here are 13 T cell receptor beta chains from one sample, sequenced in a study of OX40 agonist ivuxolimab in advanced cancers. Repertoires were generated with immunoSEQ multiplex PCR, while TCRdb's copy carries only in-frame clones and drops some. Of some 100,000 clones listed, roughly 90% are singletons. The material was CD4+ or CD8+ T cells sorted from blood, obtained in a trial of the OX40 agonist ivuxolimab. All receptors derive from an adult with an advanced solid tumor such as melanoma, head and neck, liver or kidney cancer.

This chain joins TRBV27 and TRBJ1-4, with TRBD1 as a possible D gene (5 bases). Germline CDR1 MNHEY, CDR2 SMNVEV (reference sequence). The CDR3 loop spans 15 amino acids. V lost 2 bases to trimming and J lost 5 bases, with 12 bases between them. In DNA, the CDR3 is TGTGCCAGCAGTTTACGAGGGGTGAGGAATGAAAAACTGTTTTTT. This gives the protein CASSLRGVRNEKLFF.

This sequence joins TRBV27 and TRBJ1-2; TRBD1 agrees at 7 bases. Germline V gives CDR1 MNHEY, CDR2 SMNVEV (reference sequence). CDR3 length: 16 residues. J gave up 0 bases and V 3 bases, and 7 bases lay outside the gene matches. The CDR3 DNA is TGTGCCAGCAGTTTTCTTGCGGGACAGACTAACTATGGCTACACCTTC. It encodes CASSFLAGQTNYGYTF.

This sequence joins TRBV27 and TRBJ2-2; D possibly corresponds to TRBD2 (7 bases). Germline loops: CDR1 MNHEY, CDR2 SMNVEV (reference sequence). This CDR3 is built from 15 residues. Trimming took 3 bases from V and 3 from J, leaving 11 bases between them. Here the CDR3 DNA reads TGTGCCAGCAGTTTGTGGGGGGGCCACACCGGGGAGCTGTTTTTT. This sequence encodes CASSLWGGHTGELFF.

This clone came up a few times. The rearrangement uses TRBV5-4 and TRBJ1-6; D perhaps matches TRBD1 (5 bases). Germline assignment: CDR1 SGHNT and CDR2 YYREEE (reference sequence). The CDR3 contains 15 residues. Trimming shortened V by 2 bases and J by 3 bases, and 9 bases separated the two germline ends. The CDR3 sequence is CASSFDSDYNSPLHF. The CDR3 DNA follows: TGTGCCAGCAGCTTTGACAGTGACTATAATTCACCCCTCCACTTT. Variable domain in full (rest from reference TRBV5-4 and TRBJ1-6): ETGVTQSPTHLIKTRGQQVTLRCSSQSGHNTVSWYQQALGQGPQFIFQYYREEENGRGNFPPRFSGLQFPNYSSELNVNALELDDSALYLCASSFDSDYNSPLHFGNGTRLTVT.

This clone occurred once. Here the CDR3 DNA reads TGTGCCAGCAGAACTAGCGGGAGTGGTACAGATACGCAGTATTTT. Protein product: CASRTSGSGTDTQYF. V usage is TRBV6-1 and J usage is TRBJ2-3, with 11 nucleotides matching TRBD2. The CDR3 is made up of 15 amino acids. The germline CDR1 and CDR2 sequences are MNHNS and SASEGT. The V segment lost 6 bases and the J segment 3 bases; nucleotides outside the gene matches: 5.

The chain joins TRBV9 to TRBJ1-2; D unresolved. Germline CDR1 reads SGDLS; CDR2 reads YYNGEE. CDR3 length equals 13 residues. V was shortened by 0 bases and J by 5 bases, with 8 bases between the two germline ends. CDR3 loop: CASSVEVGYGYTF. The CDR3 region has the DNA TGTGCCAGCAGCGTAGAGGTGGGATATGGCTACACCTTC.

This clone is a singleton in its sample. The J gene is TRBJ2-1, the V gene TRBV29-1; D is undetermined. The germline V gene has CDR1 SQVTM and CDR2 ANQGSEA. This CDR3 spans 12 amino acids. V lost 3 bases, J lost 5 bases, and 8 bases lay in between. The CDR3 spells CSVEKRDNEQFF. CDR3 nucleotide sequence: TGCAGCGTTGAGAAAAGAGACAATGAGCAGTTCTTC.

The chain combines TRBV6-5 with TRBJ2-1, with D possibly matching TRBD2 (6 bases). Germline lookup yields CDR1 MNHEY and CDR2 SVGAGI. This CDR3 contains 12 residues. V lost 6 bases and J 10 bases, leaving 13 bases between the germline ends. The DNA of the CDR3 is TGTGCCAGCAGCGAGACTAGAAACGAGCAGTTCTTC. It is translated as CASSETRNEQFF.

The chain has TRBV5-5 and TRBJ2-1, with D uncertain. The CDR3 totals 16 residues. V was clipped by 2 bases and J by 5 bases, with 17 bases between them. Germline V CDR1 and CDR2: SGHKS, YYEKEE (reference sequence). CDR3 protein: CASSFRVPLSDNEQFF. Here the CDR3 DNA reads TGTGCCAGCAGCTTCCGGGTTCCCCTGTCCGACAATGAGCAGTTCTTC.

The chain links TRBV5-1 to TRBJ1-1, with a weak D call TRBD1 (5 bases). This CDR3 is built from 14 residues. The germline V and J ends were trimmed by 4 bases and 3 bases, with 13 bases remaining between them. Germline lookup yields CDR1 SGHRS and CDR2 YFSETQ. Here the CDR3 reads CASSPLGRYTEAFF. The CDR3 bases are TGCGCCAGCAGCCCGCTGGGGCGCTACACTGAAGCTTTCTTT. The full variable domain, its missing parts supplied by reference TRBV5-1 and TRBJ1-1, is KAGVTQTPRYLIKTRGQQVTLSCSPISGHRSVSWYQQTPGQGLQFLFEYFSETQRNKGNFPGRFSGRQFSNSRSEMNVSTLELGDSALYLCASSPLGRYTEAFFGQGTRLTVV.

The chain couples TRBV28 to TRBJ2-2; D may be TRBD1 (6 bases). CDR1 is MDHEN, CDR2 SYDVKM, per germline. The ends were cut back, 4 bases at V and 9 bases at J, with 21 bases in the middle. The CDR3 loop spans 16 amino acids. The CDR3 spells CASSSSPDSRDRELFF. The CDR3 coding sequence is TGTGCCAGCAGTTCGAGCCCGGACAGTAGGGATAGGGAGCTGTTTTTT.

The chain couples TRBV27 to TRBJ2-5; 8 nucleotides line up with TRBD1. Per germline, CDR1 MNHEY and CDR2 SMNVEV (reference sequence). The CDR3 runs 15 residues. Trimming cost V 5 bases and J 5 bases; bases outside gene matches: 10. The CDR3 loop is CASSAYRGLWETQYF. CDR3 sequence (DNA): TGTGCCAGCAGTGCCTACAGGGGGTTGTGGGAGACCCAGTACTTC.

The rearrangement links TRBV10-1 to TRBJ2-5; D might be TRBD1 (5 bases). Germline lookup yields CDR1 WNHNN and CDR2 SYGVQD (reference sequence). Between the trimmed V and J ends, which lost 3 bases and 5 bases, there was a span of 16 bases. CDR3 length: 15 amino acids. The CDR3 DNA reads as TGCGCCAGCAGTGATGGCCACTTCAAGGGGGAGACCCAGTACTTC. Translating gives CASSDGHFKGETQYF.